The 26 T cell receptor beta chains given below trace back to one sample, sequenced in a study of OX40 agonist ivuxolimab in advanced cancers. The data were produced by immunoSEQ multiplex PCR, yet TCRdb's version contains in-frame clones alone and is incomplete. The repertoire has fewer than 85,000 clones, about 90% of them found once; the top ten carry approximately 2.4%. The sample consisted of CD4+ or CD8+ T cells sorted from blood, taken in a trial of the OX40 agonist ivuxolimab. The receptors here all came from an adult with an advanced solid tumor such as melanoma, head and neck, liver or kidney cancer.

The chain joins TRBV21-1 to TRBJ1-2; the D call TRBD1 from the table was never checked on the DNA. TRBV21-1 is flagged as a pseudogene. The CDR3 length is 17 residues. The DNA of the CDR3 is TGTGCCAGCAGCAAAGGCAAAACAGGGGGCAGGAACTATGGCTACACCTTC. Translated, it gives CASSKGKTGGRNYGYTF.

The chain uses TRBV5-4 and TRBJ2-3, with D perhaps given as TRBD1 or TRBD2 (5 bases each). V lost 0 bases, J lost 4 bases, and 15 bases lay in between. The CDR3 consists of 16 residues. Germline V CDR1 and CDR2: SGHNT, YYREEE (reference sequence). CDR3 in DNA: TGTGCCAGCAGCTTGGTTGGGGGAGCCCCTCCAGATACGCAGTATTTT. Translation: CASSLVGGAPPDTQYF.

V and J are TRBV19 and TRBJ1-5; D is undetermined. CDR3 length: 12 amino acids. Germline V gene data show CDR1 as LNHDA and CDR2 as SQIVND (reference sequence). V was shortened by 5 bases and J by 4 bases, with 6 bases between the two germline ends. CDR3 in DNA: TGTGCCAGTAGTTGGATAAATCAGCCCCAGCATTTT. Amino acid sequence: CASSWINQPQHF. The variable domain in full, with the rest retrieved from reference TRBV19 and TRBJ1-5, is DGGITQSPKYLFRKEGQNVTLSCEQNLNHDAMYWYRQDPGQGLRLIYYSQIVNDFQKGDIAEGYSVSREKKESFPLTVTSAQKNPTAFYLCASSWINQPQHFGDGTRLSIL.

This chain uses TRBV10-3 with TRBJ1-2; TRBD1 aligns across 8 bases. Trimming removed 9 bases from V and 6 bases from J; junction bases left unmatched: 6. This CDR3 region has 12 residues. Germline V gene data show CDR1 as ENHRY and CDR2 as SYGVKD. The CDR3 DNA follows: TGTGCCATTCAGGGGGCTTGGGATGGCTACACCTTC. It translates to CAIQGAWDGYTF.

The chain has TRBV28 and TRBJ1-4; 7 positions agree with TRBD1. The CDR3 loop spans 14 amino acids. The germline gives CDR1 MDHEN, CDR2 SYDVKM. V lost 3 bases to trimming and J lost 8 bases; unmatched junction nucleotides: 6. CDR3 bases: TGTGCCAGCAGTTTTACAGGGGCGGGGGAAAAACTGTTTTTT. This gives the protein CASSFTGAGEKLFF.

This clone was counted once. The chain employs TRBV5-5 and TRBJ2-5; D might be TRBD2 (6 bases). V gave up 0 bases and J gave up 5 bases, with 14 bases separating them. The CDR3 spans 15 residues. Per germline, CDR1 SGHKS and CDR2 YYEKEE (reference sequence). This CDR3 is CASSLDISGGETQYF. In DNA, the CDR3 is TGTGCCAGCAGCTTGGATATTAGCGGTGGTGAGACCCAGTACTTC.

This chain connects TRBV7-2 to TRBJ1-5, with TRBD1 identical over 8 bases. CDR3 size: 15 residues. Germline lookup yields CDR1 SGHTA and CDR2 FQGNSA. The ends lost 5 bases at V and 4 bases at J; junction bases unmatched: 7. Here the CDR3 DNA reads TGTGCCAGCAGCCCGACAGGGGTCACGAATCAGCCCCAGCATTTT. Translation gives CASSPTGVTNQPQHF.

This clone was counted between two and nine times. This chain links TRBV5-1 with TRBJ1-1; 8 bases map to TRBD1. Germline-derived CDR1 and CDR2 are SGHRS and YFSETQ. There are 14 residues in the CDR3. V gave up 4 bases and J gave up 1 base; unmatched junction bases: 3. As DNA, the CDR3 is TGCGCCAGCAGCGTACAGGGGGGGAACACTGAAGCTTTCTTT. It encodes CASSVQGGNTEAFF. The full variable domain, rest sourced from reference TRBV5-1 and TRBJ1-1, is KAGVTQTPRYLIKTRGQQVTLSCSPISGHRSVSWYQQTPGQGLQFLFEYFSETQRNKGNFPGRFSGRQFSNSRSEMNVSTLELGDSALYLCASSVQGGNTEAFFGQGTRLTVV.

The rearrangement links TRBV28 to TRBJ2-6; D gene uncertain. The CDR3 runs to 13 residues. CDR1 is MDHEN, CDR2 SYDVKM, per germline. The V gene lost 8 bases and the J gene lost 8 bases, with 13 bases spanning the gap. Here the CDR3 DNA reads TGTGCCAGCGCCCAGGTAGGAACCAACGTCCTGACTTTC. Protein: CASAQVGTNVLTF.

The V gene is TRBV2, the J gene TRBJ2-5; D not resolved. The closer fit of TRBJ2-7 to the DNA end suggests the J call may be wrong. Germline V gene lookup returns CDR1 SNHLY and CDR2 FYNNEI. The length of the CDR3 is 11 residues. CDR3 residues: CASILRFEQYF. CDR3 sequence (DNA): TGTGCCAGCATTCTGCGCTTCGAGCAGTACTTC.

The CDR3 protein is CASSDRRAIDRQLGEKLFF. In nucleotides, the CDR3 is TGCGCCAGCTCCGATCGGCGCGCTATAGATCGTCAACTCGGTGAAAAACTGTTTTTT. This sequence joins TRBV5-1 and TRBJ1-4; D ambiguous. The CDR3 has 19 residues. CDR1 is SGHRS, CDR2 YFSETQ, per germline. Trimming removed 7 bases at V and 7 bases at J, with 32 bases between.

The chain uses TRBV11-2 and TRBJ2-5, with a possible D match to TRBD1 (6 bases). The germline V gene encodes CDR1 SGHAT and CDR2 FQNNGV. The V and J ends lost 1 base and 5 bases respectively, with 11 bases between them. There are 14 residues in the CDR3. The CDR3 nucleotides are TGTGCCAGCAGCTTAGCCAGGGGCAGGGAGACCCAGTACTTC. Its protein product is CASSLARGRETQYF.

A few counts support this clone. The chain recombines TRBV14 with TRBJ1-1; 8 positions agree with TRBD1. V shed 0 bases, J shed 4 bases, and the junction held 4 bases outside the gene matches. This CDR3 is 15 amino acids long. Germline CDR1 SGHDN, CDR2 FVKESK. In DNA form, the CDR3 reads TGTGCCAGCAGCCAAGATGAGGACAGGGTCACTGAAGCTTTCTTT. It encodes CASSQDEDRVTEAFF.

The rearrangement uses TRBV28 and TRBJ1-1; no reliable D call. CDR3 length equals 14 residues. In germline, CDR1 is MDHEN, CDR2 SYDVKM. Trimming cost V 7 bases and J 0 bases, with 12 bases left between them. CDR3 DNA sequence: TGTGCCAGCACGGGTAACGGCTTGAACACTGAAGCTTTCTTT. This gives the protein CASTGNGLNTEAFF.

V is TRBV6-5 and J is TRBJ2-1; 7 nucleotides align to TRBD1. Germline V gene lookup returns CDR1 MNHEY and CDR2 SVGAGI. The CDR3 extends over 16 amino acids. V lost 0 bases and J lost 7; bases outside the gene matches: 9. The CDR3 here is CASSYSGQPPSNEQFF. Here the CDR3 DNA reads TGTGCCAGCAGTTACTCGGGACAGCCACCTTCTAATGAGCAGTTCTTC.

The CDR3 is CASSADVVQGYTF. The CDR3 DNA is TGTGCCAGCAGCGCCGACGTGGTTCAGGGCTACACCTTC. V is TRBV6-1 and J is TRBJ1-2; D unresolved. The CDR3 has 13 residues. Trimming left V 6 bases short and J 8 bases short, with 16 bases between. The germline V gene has CDR1 MNHNS and CDR2 SASEGT.

CDR3 region: CASSWRVRGAGLDNEQFF. CDR3 sequence (DNA): TGTGCCAGCAGTTGGCGAGTAAGAGGGGCGGGGTTAGACAATGAGCAGTTCTTC. V and J are TRBV27 and TRBJ2-1; D possibly corresponds to TRBD2 (6 bases). V was pared by 4 bases and J by 5 bases, with 24 bases between. The CDR3 is 18 residues long. Germline loops: CDR1 MNHEY, CDR2 SMNVEV (reference sequence).

The rearrangement joins TRBV28 to TRBJ2-1; D might be TRBD1 (6 bases). The V gene's germline CDR1 is MDHEN and CDR2 SYDVKM. The CDR3 is made up of 15 amino acids. V shed 3 bases and J shed 2 bases, with 11 bases lying between them. The CDR3, as DNA: TGTGCCAGCAGTTTGGACAGTGGGACCTACAATGAGCAGTTCTTC. Its protein is CASSLDSGTYNEQFF. Together with reference TRBV28 and TRBJ2-1, the CDR3 gives the full variable domain: DVKVTQSSRYLVKRTGEKVFLECVQDMDHENMFWYRQDPGLGLRLIYFSYDVKMKEKGDIPEGYSVSREKKERFSLILESASTNQTSMYLCASSLDSGTYNEQFFGPGTRLTVL.

The chain employs TRBV21-1 and TRBJ1-5; TRBD1, the D gene given by the table, was not confirmed from the DNA. TRBV21-1 counts as a pseudogene. This CDR3 is 20 amino acids long. Here the CDR3 reads CASSEKYHGWDRGCNQPQHF. The CDR3 DNA follows: TGTGCCAGCAGCGAAAAGTACCATGGGTGGGACAGGGGATGCAATCAGCCCCAGCATTTT.

The J gene is TRBJ2-7, the V gene TRBV5-3; TRBD1 matches 10 bases. TRBV5-3 is an ORF, and what it does is uncertain. The CDR3 runs to 14 residues. V shed 8 bases and J 4 bases; nucleotides not matched to a gene: 9. The CDR3 reads CASSRGQGQYEQYF. The CDR3 DNA is TGTGCCAGCAGCCGGGGACAGGGGCAATACGAGCAGTACTTC.

V and J are TRBV7-8 and TRBJ2-5; unclear D gene. This CDR3 region has 13 residues. CDR1 and CDR2 from the germline V gene are SGHVS and FQNEAQ. Trimming left V 3 bases short and J 0 bases short, with 5 bases between. CDR3 region: CASSFLYQETQYF. Here the CDR3 DNA reads TGTGCCAGCAGCTTCTTGTACCAAGAGACCCAGTACTTC. The variable domain in full, completed from reference TRBV7-8 and TRBJ2-5, reads GAGVSQSPRYKVAKRGQDVALRCDPISGHVSLFWYQQALGQGPEFLTYFQNEAQLDKSGLPSDRFFAERPEGSVSTLKIQRTQQEDSAVYLCASSFLYQETQYFGPGTRLLVL.

This chain uses TRBV7-2 with TRBJ1-5; tentatively, D is TRBD1 (5 bases). The CDR3 length is 15 residues. V was cut by 1 base and J by 1 base, with 8 bases left in between. Germline CDR1 reads SGHTA; CDR2 reads FQGNSA. The CDR3 DNA sequence: TGTGCCAGCAGCTTAGTAGCAGGGAGCAATCAGCCCCAGCATTTT. Residues: CASSLVAGSNQPQHF.

V gene TRBV5-4 combines with J gene TRBJ2-5; D perhaps matches TRBD1 (7 bases). The length of the CDR3 is 14 residues. CDR1 and CDR2 from the germline V gene are SGHNT and YYREEE (reference sequence). Trimming cost V 5 bases and J 3 bases, with 14 bases left between them. The CDR3 here is CASRKAGGKETQYF. CDR3 DNA: TGTGCCAGCAGGAAAGCAGGGGGGAAAGAGACCCAGTACTTC. Looking up the rest from reference TRBV5-4 and TRBJ2-5 gives the full variable domain: ETGVTQSPTHLIKTRGQQVTLRCSSQSGHNTVSWYQQALGQGPQFIFQYYREEENGRGNFPPRFSGLQFPNYSSELNVNALELDDSALYLCASRKAGGKETQYFGPGTRLLVL.

The V call is TRBV6-5, the J call TRBJ1-4; 7 bases are shared with TRBD1. Germline assignment: CDR1 MNHEY and CDR2 SVGAGI. The CDR3 runs to 14 residues. J was trimmed by 3 bases and V by 7 bases; bases with no gene match: 5. The CDR3 region is CASTRQGPNEKLFF. Here the CDR3 DNA reads TGTGCCAGCACCCGACAGGGACCTAATGAAAAACTGTTTTTT.

This clone has more than one count but fewer than ten. The chain carries TRBV19 and TRBJ1-2; TRBD1 is a possible D gene (6 bases). The CDR3 consists of 13 residues. V was clipped by 4 bases and J by 4 bases, with 10 bases between them. The germline CDR1 and CDR2 sequences are LNHDA and SQIVND (reference sequence). In DNA, the CDR3 is TGTGCCAGTAGTAGGACAGCCGGCTATGGCTACACCTTC. Its translation is CASSRTAGYGYTF. The full variable domain, in which reference TRBV19 and TRBJ1-2 provide the parts outside the CDR3, is DGGITQSPKYLFRKEGQNVTLSCEQNLNHDAMYWYRQDPGQGLRLIYYSQIVNDFQKGDIAEGYSVSREKKESFPLTVTSAQKNPTAFYLCASSRTAGYGYTFGSGTRLTVV.

The V call is TRBV5-4, the J call TRBJ1-2; maybe TRBD1 (5 bases). The V end was cut by 4 bases, the J end by 7 bases, with 17 bases between. The CDR3 consists of 14 residues. From germline, CDR1 is SGHNT and CDR2 YYREEE (reference sequence). The CDR3 protein is CASSPGGEWGGYTF. The CDR3 DNA reads as TGTGCCAGCAGCCCGGGGGGGGAATGGGGTGGCTACACCTTC.